These 7 T cell receptor beta chains were sequenced from one sample in a study of quantifying T cell responses using KT2 cells. The wider study: cDNA was made from DNase-treated RNA using alpha and beta constant primers.

A single-stranded UMI oligo with SP2 sequence was ligated to cDNA 3' ends. An equimolar mix of RC1.1 and RC1.2 primed the beta chain across TRBC1 and TRBC2. Via MiXCR, TCRdb re-called the UMI-ligation and nested PCR reads, giving one row per CDR3 protein. The repertoire consists of some 48,000 distinct CDR3 sequences, with around 10% occurring once and the leading ten covering 8% to 13%. Sequenced material: PBMCs spiked with cells of the T cell clone KT2. These receptors were collected from a human donor.

This clonotype was counted at least ten times. The V gene is TRBV7-6, the J gene TRBJ1-1, with 8 bases identical to TRBD1. J gave up 5 bases and V 5 bases, and 4 bases lay outside the gene matches. The CDR3 is 13 amino acids. The germline V gene has CDR1 SGHVS and CDR2 FNYEAQ. CDR3 protein: CASSRTGGTEAFF. The CDR3, as DNA: TGTGCCAGCAGCCGTACAGGGGGGACTGAAGCTTTCTTT.

The rearrangement joins TRBV25-1 to TRBJ2-7, with 9 positions matching TRBD1. The germline gives CDR1 MGHDK, CDR2 SYGVNS. V was pared by 6 bases and J by 4 bases, with 4 bases of the junction left unmatched. This CDR3 has 13 residues. This CDR3 reads CASRQGAGYEQYF. CDR3 bases: TGTGCCAGCAGACAGGGGGCAGGGTACGAGCAGTACTTC.

There are many counts of this clonotype. The CDR3, as DNA: TGTGCCAGCAGCCAAGTGGGCGGGCTTGGCTATGAGCAGTTCTTC. It specifies CASSQVGGLGYEQFF. The chain couples TRBV14 to TRBJ2-1, with D tentatively TRBD2 (5 bases). V lost 1 base to trimming and J lost 8 bases, with 15 bases between them. Germline assignment: CDR1 SGHDN and CDR2 FVKESK. The CDR3 sequence is 15 residues long.

This clonotype occurred a few times. This sequence joins TRBV12-5 and TRBJ1-1; 8 bases agree with TRBD1. Germline CDR1 and CDR2: LGHNT and FRNRAP. This CDR3 region has 15 residues. The V gene end was trimmed by 5 bases and the J gene end by 1 base; junction bases not matched to a gene: 6. Here the CDR3 reads CASGPPDRANTEAFF. The DNA of the CDR3 is TGTGCTAGTGGTCCCCCGGACAGGGCGAACACTGAAGCTTTCTTT. Full variable domain (missing parts from reference TRBV12-5 and TRBJ1-1): DARVTQTPRHKVTEMGQEVTMRCQPILGHNTVFWYRQTMMQGLELLAYFRNRAPLDDSGMPKDRFSAEMPDATLATLKIQPSEPRDSAVYFCASGPPDRANTEAFFGQGTRLTVV.

DNA for the CDR3: TGTGCCAGCAGCGCCGGGACAGCGGCGATTAGCAATCAGCCCCAGCATTTT. Translating gives CASSAGTAAISNQPQHF. The V and J genes are TRBV2 and TRBJ1-5, with 7 bases matching TRBD1. Per germline, CDR1 SNHLY and CDR2 FYNNEI. CDR3 length: 17 amino acids. The V segment lost 6 bases and the J segment 0 bases; nucleotides outside the gene matches: 11.

This sequence joins TRBV7-9 and TRBJ2-1; TRBD2 aligns across 9 bases. Unmatched junction bases numbered 6, after V lost 7 bases and J lost 2 bases. Germline assignment: CDR1 SEHNR and CDR2 FQNEAQ (reference sequence). The CDR3 covers 15 residues. CDR3 protein: CASISSGATYNEQFF. The DNA for the CDR3 is TGTGCCAGCATTTCTAGCGGGGCGACCTACAATGAGCAGTTCTTC.

The table lists this clonotype with many counts. The rearrangement links TRBV20-1 to TRBJ1-6; possibly TRBD1 for D (5 bases). The length of the CDR3 is 15 residues. Trimming cost V 0 bases and J 5 bases, with 11 bases left between them. In germline, CDR1 is DFQATT, CDR2 SNEGSKA (reference sequence). The CDR3 spells CSARDHGGNNSPLHF. As DNA, the CDR3 is TGCAGTGCTAGAGATCATGGGGGGAATAATTCACCCCTCCACTTT.